Sequencing of this TCR beta chain was carried out in a study of post-analysis software for immune sequencing data. Study observations and caveats: Controls showed lower frequencies than patients for several TRBV segments, and TRBV5-6, TRBV5-1 and TRBV20-1 were among these. Patients with multiple sclerosis recorded significantly lower normalized Chao1 diversity than controls, the study found. Samples from a shared batch, those prepared together, strongly co-clustered by F measure.

Concerning this clonotype: Its antigen is still unknown.

Trimming took off 3 bases at V and 2 bases at J, with 13 bases between the two ends. The CDR3 length is 15 residues. In germline, CDR1 is MDHEN, CDR2 SYDVKM. Unique molecular identifiers tagged the TCR beta cDNA libraries. About half a million cDNA molecules were recovered from an input of roughly 0.95 to 10 million T cells. TCRdb re-called the PCR reads with MiXCR, one entry per CDR3 protein. The sample records hundreds of thousands of distinct CDR3 sequences, approximately 46% being singletons. This TCR was recovered from a girl aged 5-17 years with multiple sclerosis. The chain carries TRBV28 and TRBJ1-2, with unresolved D. The specimen sequenced was blood. The CDR3 nucleotides are TGTGCCAGCAGTTTCCCCCTTTCCGGCAACTATGGCTACACCTTC. This codes for CASSFPLSGNYGYTF.